The 14 T cell receptor beta chains given below trace back to one sample, sequenced in a study of cytomegalovirus exposure and HLA in healthy donors. Primers for the PCR totalled 60 Vbeta and 13 Jbeta. The protocol was immunoSEQ multiplex PCR, while the TCRdb copy is restricted to in-frame clones and leaves out a portion. The sample holds 95,000 to 110,000 clones, around four fifths seen once. The sequencing input was PBMCs. The receptors were gathered from a woman in her thirties or forties in good health and CMV-seronegative.

The V and J genes are TRBV25-1 and TRBJ2-5; D remains unclear. Germline loops: CDR1 MGHDK, CDR2 SYGVNS. V shed 6 bases and J shed 4 bases, with 6 bases lying between them. The CDR3 length is 11 residues. The DNA of the CDR3 is TGTGCCAGCAGGAGTGGAGAGACCCAGTACTTC. This codes for CASRSGETQYF.

The chain recombines TRBV6-6 with TRBJ1-5; the D gene is possibly TRBD1 (5 bases). Per the germline V gene, CDR1 is MNHNY and CDR2 is SVGAGI (reference sequence). Trimming took 4 bases from V and 12 from J, leaving 10 bases between them. The CDR3 has 11 residues. The DNA for the CDR3 is TGTGCCAGCAGTTTTCCCGGGGGCCAGCATTTT. Translated, it gives CASSFPGGQHF.

The CDR3: CASGTGGYEQYF. Here the CDR3 DNA reads TGTGCCAGTGGGACAGGAGGCTACGAGCAGTACTTC. V gene TRBV19 combines with J gene TRBJ2-7; TRBD1 agrees at 8 bases. Germline CDR1 reads LNHDA; CDR2 reads SQIVND (reference sequence). V shed 8 bases, J shed 3 bases, and the junction held 3 bases outside the gene matches. There are 12 residues in the CDR3.

The table lists this clone with a few counts. The genes are TRBV7-9 and TRBJ2-1; D not certain. V dropped 7 bases and J dropped 10 bases, with 20 bases sitting between them. CDR1 SEHNR and CDR2 FQNEAQ come from the germline V gene (reference sequence). The CDR3 covers 14 residues. Here the CDR3 DNA reads TGTGCCAGCACCCACCCCATAACCGGTCGCGAGCAGTTCTTC. This gives the protein CASTHPITGREQFF. The full variable domain, rest sourced from reference TRBV7-9 and TRBJ2-1, is DTGVSQNPRHKITKRGQNVTFRCDPISEHNRLYWYRQTLGQGPEFLTYFQNEAQLEKSRLLSDRFSAERPKGSFSTLEIQRTEQGDSAMYLCASTHPITGREQFFGPGTRLTVL.

The V call is TRBV7-6, the J call TRBJ2-1; weak D call: TRBD2 (6 bases). This CDR3 comprises 14 residues. Per germline, CDR1 SGHVS and CDR2 FNYEAQ. Trimming shortened V by 4 bases and J by 7 bases, and 14 bases separated the two germline ends. In DNA form, the CDR3 reads TGTGCCAGCAGCTCCGGGGCTAGCGTGAATGAGCAGTTCTTC. Translating it yields CASSSGASVNEQFF.

The J gene is TRBJ2-1, the V gene TRBV28; 7 nucleotides line up with TRBD1. With 5 bases clipped from V and 5 bases from J, the junction kept 9 bases outside the gene matches. The CDR3 is 15 amino acids. CDR1 and CDR2 from the germline V gene are MDHEN and SYDVKM. The CDR3 coding sequence is TGTGCCAGCAGTCTACTGACAGGGCGAGACAATGAGCAGTTCTTC. It yields the protein CASSLLTGRDNEQFF.

A single count supports this clone. The chain has TRBV27 and TRBJ1-5; D unclear. CDR1 is MNHEY and CDR2 is SMNVEV in the germline V gene (reference sequence). The CDR3 length is 16 residues. V was clipped by 2 bases and J by 2 bases, with 13 bases between them. The chain's CDR3 is CASSLRGREGNQPQHF. CDR3 DNA sequence: TGTGCCAGCAGTTTACGTGGCCGAGAGGGCAATCAGCCCCAGCATTTT.

The count of this clone is one. The chain couples TRBV9 to TRBJ1-3; a weak D match, TRBD1 (5 bases). Looked up from germline, CDR1 is SGDLS and CDR2 is YYNGEE. The CDR3 has 15 amino acids. Trimming shortened V by 4 bases and J by 0 bases, and 11 bases separated the two germline ends. CDR3 DNA sequence: TGTGCCAGCAGCAAGGGGCCTTCCTCTGGAAACACCATATATTTT. The encoded protein is CASSKGPSSGNTIYF.

J is TRBJ1-1 and V is TRBV7-9, with D perhaps TRBD1 (5 bases). Germline assignment: CDR1 SEHNR and CDR2 FQNEAQ (reference sequence). The CDR3 covers 13 residues. Trimming took off 5 bases at V and 1 base at J, with 8 bases between the two ends. In DNA, the CDR3 is TGTGCCAGCAGCCCCCAGGGGAACACTGAAGCTTTCTTT. It codes for CASSPQGNTEAFF.

This clone was detected a few times. V usage is TRBV5-1 and J usage is TRBJ1-1; D is ambiguous. With 0 bases removed from V and 1 base from J, the gap between germline ends came to 7 bases. Germline-derived CDR1 and CDR2 are SGHRS and YFSETQ. The CDR3 sequence is 14 residues long. CDR3 loop: CASSLVQENTEAFF. The DNA for the CDR3 is TGCGCCAGCAGCTTGGTTCAGGAGAACACTGAAGCTTTCTTT.

The CDR3 reads CATWGTVSNQPQHF. The CDR3 region has the DNA TGTGCCACCTGGGGGACAGTTAGCAATCAGCCCCAGCATTTT. This chain connects TRBV28 to TRBJ1-5; 7 positions match TRBD1. V shed 10 bases and J 0 bases; nucleotides not matched to a gene: 6. CDR1 is MDHEN, CDR2 SYDVKM, per germline. The CDR3 has 14 amino acids.

J is TRBJ2-3 and V is TRBV4-1; 9 nucleotides agree with TRBD2. This CDR3 region has 16 residues. The junction had 7 bases not matched to a gene; V was cut back by 4 bases and J by 2 bases. Germline-derived CDR1 and CDR2 are MGHRA and YSYEKL. As DNA, the CDR3 is TGCGCCAGCAGCCTGCGACTAGCGGACTACACAGATACGCAGTATTTT. Translating gives CASSLRLADYTDTQYF.

The genes are TRBV6-5 and TRBJ2-2; the match to TRBD2 covers 7 bases. V lost 10 bases and J lost 0; bases outside the gene matches: 5. Germline lookup yields CDR1 MNHEY and CDR2 SVGAGI. The length of the CDR3 is 14 residues. The DNA for the CDR3 is TGTGCCACCTCTAGCGGTACGAACACCGGGGAGCTGTTTTTT. Amino acids: CATSSGTNTGELFF.

The V gene is TRBV6-1, the J gene TRBJ2-2; 10 bases fit TRBD2. Germline CDR1 and CDR2: MNHNS and SASEGT. V was clipped by 4 bases and J by 7 bases; unmatched bases: 6. The CDR3 sequence is 15 residues long. The CDR3 sequence is CASSGLAGAYGELFF. The DNA for the CDR3 is TGTGCCAGCAGTGGGCTAGCGGGAGCGTACGGGGAGCTGTTTTTT.